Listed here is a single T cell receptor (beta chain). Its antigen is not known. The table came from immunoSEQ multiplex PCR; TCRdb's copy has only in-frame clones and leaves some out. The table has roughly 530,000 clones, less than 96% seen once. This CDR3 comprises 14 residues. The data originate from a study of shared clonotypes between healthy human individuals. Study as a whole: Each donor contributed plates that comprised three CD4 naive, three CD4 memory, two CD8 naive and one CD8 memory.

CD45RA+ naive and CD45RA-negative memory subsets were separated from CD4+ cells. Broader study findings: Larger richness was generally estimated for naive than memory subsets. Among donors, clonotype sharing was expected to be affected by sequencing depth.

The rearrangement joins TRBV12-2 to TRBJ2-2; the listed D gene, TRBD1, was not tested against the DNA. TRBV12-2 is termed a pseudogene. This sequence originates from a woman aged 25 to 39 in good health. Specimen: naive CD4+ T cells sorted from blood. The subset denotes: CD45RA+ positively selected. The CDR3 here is CASRRTGLGGELFF. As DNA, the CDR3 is TGTGCAAGTCGGCGGACAGGGTTGGGCGGGGAGCTGTTTTTT.